One and the same sample provided the 13 T cell receptor beta chains below, sequenced in a study of Ad26.COV2.S vaccination and SARS-CoV-2 variants. The data were produced by immunoSEQ multiplex PCR, yet TCRdb's version contains in-frame clones alone and is incomplete. The table lists about 460,000 clones, roughly 87% of them singletons, with around 1.8% in the top ten. As for treatment: about 20 received Ad26.COV2.S at low or high dose, single or two shots; a few received placebo; per-sample allocation not given. Collection of the samples took place on day 63 after the first injection of vaccine or placebo. Sequences were derived from peripheral blood, sampled in a trial of Ad26.COV2.S vaccine versus placebo. These receptors were collected from a person aged 18 to 65 who received the Ad26.COV2.S COVID-19 vaccine or a placebo.

This chain uses TRBV7-9 with TRBJ2-7; a weak D match, TRBD2 (6 bases). Germline V gene data show CDR1 as SEHNR and CDR2 as FQNEAQ (reference sequence). Deletions cut 2 bases from V and 6 bases from J, with 14 bases between. The CDR3 covers 14 residues. CDR3 sequence reads: CASSLPGLISEQYF. In DNA, the CDR3 is TGTGCCAGCAGCTTACCGGGACTGATTTCCGAGCAGTACTTC.

The chain has TRBV18 and TRBJ2-5; D might be TRBD1 (5 bases). The CDR3 sequence is 13 residues long. The V gene lost 3 bases and the J gene lost 5 bases, with 10 bases spanning the gap. Germline CDR1 KGHSH, CDR2 LQKENI. The CDR3 sequence is CASSPPGMETQYF. DNA for the CDR3: TGTGCCAGCTCACCGCCAGGGATGGAGACCCAGTACTTC.

The chain couples TRBV5-1 to TRBJ2-5, with a tentative D call TRBD2 (6 bases). The CDR3 loop spans 13 amino acids. Between the trimmed V and J ends, which lost 0 bases and 5 bases, there was a span of 8 bases. In germline, CDR1 is SGHRS, CDR2 YFSETQ. The CDR3 coding sequence is TGCGCCAGCAGCTTGGCAGGGAGGGAGACCCAGTACTTC. As protein: CASSLAGRETQYF.

This clone was observed a few times. The chain has TRBV6-5 and TRBJ1-5, with D unclear. Trimming pared 0 bases from V and 9 bases from J, leaving 9 bases between. This CDR3 region has 13 residues. Per germline, CDR1 MNHEY and CDR2 SVGAGI. CDR3 nucleotides: TGTGCCAGCAGTTACTCGGAGTGGACGCCCCAGCATTTT. Its protein product is CASSYSEWTPQHF.

This clone was counted a single time. The genes are TRBV7-9 and TRBJ2-5; D possibly corresponds to TRBD1 (6 bases). The CDR3 spans 14 residues. The V end lost 0 bases, the J end lost 2 bases, and 7 bases lay between the germline ends. In germline, CDR1 is SEHNR, CDR2 FQNEAQ (reference sequence). The CDR3 loop reads CASSLARGQETQYF. In nucleotides, the CDR3 is TGTGCCAGCAGCTTAGCCAGGGGACAAGAGACCCAGTACTTC.

The rearrangement joins TRBV28 to TRBJ1-1; maybe TRBD1 (6 bases). The CDR3 length is 13 residues. Germline CDR1 MDHEN, CDR2 SYDVKM. V dropped 6 bases and J dropped 4 bases, with 12 bases sitting between them. The CDR3 DNA follows: TGTGCCAGCAGGAATACAGGGATCACTGAAGCTTTCTTT. The encoded protein is CASRNTGITEAFF.

V gene TRBV6-5 combines with J gene TRBJ1-3; D ambiguous. The ends were cut back, 10 bases at V and 1 base at J, with 14 bases in the middle. CDR3 length: 14 amino acids. CDR1 and CDR2 from the germline V gene are MNHEY and SVGAGI. In nucleotides, the CDR3 is TGTGCCACCATGGAACGAACATCTGGAAACACCATATATTTT. Translated, it gives CATMERTSGNTIYF.

The DNA of the CDR3 is TGTGCCAGTAGTATCCCGAGGGCCGTTGGGAACACTGAAGCTTTCTTT. It codes for CASSIPRAVGNTEAFF. This chain links TRBV19 with TRBJ1-1; D uncertain. V was pared by 3 bases and J by 1 base, with 15 bases between. The CDR3 covers 16 residues. Germline V CDR1 and CDR2: LNHDA, SQIVND (reference sequence).

This chain connects TRBV10-1 to TRBJ2-3, with 13 bases lining up with TRBD2. V trimming: 2 bases; J trimming: 3 bases; junction bases outside the gene matches: 2. Germline CDR1 and CDR2: WNHNN and SYGVQD (reference sequence). The CDR3 covers 16 residues. The CDR3 here is CASSERLAGGTDTQYF. The CDR3 DNA reads TGCGCCAGCAGTGAGCGACTAGCGGGAGGTACAGATACGCAGTATTTT.

The chain couples TRBV12-3 or TRBV12-4 to TRBJ2-7; unclear D gene. CDR3 length: 11 residues. Trimming left V 5 bases short and J 0 bases short, with 2 bases between. The CDR3 spells CASSASYEQYF. The CDR3 bases are TGTGCCAGCAGTGCCTCCTACGAGCAGTACTTC.

The rearrangement joins TRBV7-8 to TRBJ1-2, with D tentatively TRBD1 (5 bases). CDR3 length: 15 residues. The germline V gene encodes CDR1 SGHVS and CDR2 FQNEAQ. V lost 5 bases and J lost 6, with 19 bases in between. The CDR3 region has the DNA TGTGCCAGCAGCGCCCTCCCCTCCGGGACCCATGGCTACACCTTC. This sequence encodes CASSALPSGTHGYTF.

This clone was seen a handful of times. The chain is built from TRBV2 and TRBJ2-3; D may match TRBD1 or TRBD2 (5 bases each). V lost 5 bases, J lost 4 bases, and 13 bases lay in between. This CDR3 has 14 amino acids. Germline CDR1 SNHLY, CDR2 FYNNEI. CDR3 sequence reads: CASSSGTRSDTQYF. The DNA of the CDR3 is TGTGCCAGCAGTTCCGGGACCAGATCAGATACGCAGTATTTT.

The chain has TRBV28 and TRBJ1-1; TRBD1 matches at 7 bases. The V gene end was trimmed by 7 bases and the J gene end by 3 bases; junction bases not matched to a gene: 8. The CDR3 is made up of 14 amino acids. Germline CDR1 is MDHEN and CDR2 is SYDVKM. DNA of the CDR3: TGTGCCAGCACCGACGAAGGGGGCGACACTGAAGCTTTCTTT. Amino acids: CASTDEGGDTEAFF.